A selection of T cell receptor beta chains follows, all from one sample in a study of identical twins. In TCRdb, the 5' RACE reads were re-called with MiXCR into one record per CDR3 protein. Of approximately 500,000 distinct CDR3 sequences listed, approximately 24% are singletons. The data were also submitted as part of a second study, on T cells expressing NK-cell markers.

Sequenced material: CD4+ T cells sorted from blood. Receptors were obtained from a woman aged 18 to 35 in good health. The CDR3 runs from the conserved cysteine through the conserved F or W. Fields, in order: clone size, J gene, D gene, V gene, CDR3 DNA, CDR3 protein. The D gene is left open where the match is weak. Size is omitted from some rows. Given values are once, few, many or a class for expanded clones.

- TRBJ2-7 - TRBV19 TGTGCCAGCGGGGACCGGGACCGCGAGCAGTACTTC CASGDRDREQYF
few TRBJ2-7 - TRBV4-3 TGCGCCAGCAGCCATGGACAATCCATCTACGAGCAGTACTTC CASSHGQSIYEQYF
few TRBJ2-5 TRBD1 TRBV5-1 TGCGCCAGCAGCTTGGAGGGGGCAGAGGGAGAGACCCAGTACTTC CASSLEGAEGETQYF
- TRBJ2-4 TRBD1 TRBV24-1 TGTGCCACCAGTGACCGGGACAGGAGATTTCCTGCCAAAAACATTCAGTACTTC CATSDRDRRFPAKNIQYF
- TRBJ2-1 - TRBV6-1 TGTGCCAGCAGCCCCCGGGCCAACTACAATGAGCAGTTCTTC CASSPRANYNEQFF
few TRBJ1-5 - TRBV9 TGTGCCAGCAGCACGACAGTGAAGAGTCAGCCCCAGCATTTT CASSTTVKSQPQHF
- TRBJ1-2 - TRBV5-1 TGCGCCAGCAGCTCGACTATAGGGGGAAGAATGTATGGCTACACCTTC CASSSTIGGRMYGYTF
- TRBJ2-2 TRBD1 TRBV19 TGTGCCAGTACCAAGGGGACAGGGAAGACGAACACCGGGGAGCTGTTTTTT CASTKGTGKTNTGELFF
- TRBJ2-5 TRBD1 TRBV11-2 TGTGCCAGCAGCTTCCGAGGTCTCGCAGGGGGATACCAAGAGACCCAGTACTTC CASSFRGLAGGYQETQYF
- TRBJ1-2 TRBD1 TRBV29-1 TGCAGCGCTGGACAGGGGGTCGGCTATGGCTACACCTTC CSAGQGVGYGYTF
many TRBJ2-7 TRBD2 TRBV20-1 TGCAGTGCCCTACTAGCGGGACCAGAGAGCGAGCAGTACTTC CSALLAGPESEQYF
- TRBJ1-1 TRBD1 TRBV5-1 TGCGCCAGCAGCTGGGGTGACAGGGGCATTGCTTTCTTT CASSWGDRGIAFF
few TRBJ2-1 - TRBV7-6 TGTGCCAGCAGCTTAGGGAAGGTGCAGTTCTTC CASSLGKVQFF
- TRBJ2-1 - TRBV3-1 TGTGCCAGCAGCCAAGTTCACGGCAGCCTCAATGAGCAGTTCTTC CASSQVHGSLNEQFF
few TRBJ1-6 - TRBV9 TGTGCCAGCAACGTGGCCGGCGGCTATAATTCACCCCTCCACTTT CASNVAGGYNSPLHF
- TRBJ1-1 - TRBV6-2/TRBV6-3 TGTGCCAGCAGCCCCGGGACGCTGGGCACTGAAGCTTTCTTT CASSPGTLGTEAFF
few TRBJ2-1 TRBD1 TRBV12-3/TRBV12-4 TGTGCCAGCAGGCTGACAGGGGGGGCGTACAATGAGCAGTTCTTC CASRLTGGAYNEQFF
once TRBJ1-1 - TRBV11-2 TGTGCCAGCAGCTCCCGGACAGTTTGGACTGAAGCTTTCTTT CASSSRTVWTEAFF
- TRBJ1-2 - TRBV6-1 TGTGCCAGCAGTGAGTACAGGGTGAACGGCTACACCTTC CASSEYRVNGYTF
few TRBJ1-1 - TRBV7-9 TGTGCCAGCAGCCTTTCCAGTAACACTGAAGCTTTCTTT CASSLSSNTEAFF